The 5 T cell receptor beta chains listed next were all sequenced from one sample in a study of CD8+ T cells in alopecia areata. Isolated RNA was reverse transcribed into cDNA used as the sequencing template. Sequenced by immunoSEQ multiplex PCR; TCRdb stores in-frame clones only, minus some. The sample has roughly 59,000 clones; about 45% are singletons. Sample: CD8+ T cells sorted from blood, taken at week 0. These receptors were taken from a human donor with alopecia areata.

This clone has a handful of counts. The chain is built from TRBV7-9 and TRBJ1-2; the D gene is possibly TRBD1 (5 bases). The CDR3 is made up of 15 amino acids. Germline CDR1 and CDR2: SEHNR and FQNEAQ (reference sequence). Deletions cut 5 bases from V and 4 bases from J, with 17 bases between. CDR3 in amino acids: CASSVVGSGTYGYTF. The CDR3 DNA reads TGTGCCAGCAGCGTGGTGGGGTCAGGGACCTATGGCTACACCTTC.

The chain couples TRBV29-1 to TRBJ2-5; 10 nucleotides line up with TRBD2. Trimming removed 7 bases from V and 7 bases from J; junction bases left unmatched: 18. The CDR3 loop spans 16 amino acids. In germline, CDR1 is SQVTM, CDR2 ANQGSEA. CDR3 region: CSERSSGGSSRGTQYF. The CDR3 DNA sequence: TGCAGCGAACGGTCTAGCGGGGGCTCCTCAAGAGGGACCCAGTACTTC.

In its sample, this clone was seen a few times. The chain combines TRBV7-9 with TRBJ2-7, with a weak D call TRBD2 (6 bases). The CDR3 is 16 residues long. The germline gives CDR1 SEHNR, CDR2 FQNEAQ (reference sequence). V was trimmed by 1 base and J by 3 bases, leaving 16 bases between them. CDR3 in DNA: TGTGCCAGCAGCTTAGGTTTTAGCGGAGCGGGCTACGAGCAGTACTTC. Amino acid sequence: CASSLGFSGAGYEQYF.

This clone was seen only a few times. In DNA form, the CDR3 reads TGCGCCAGCAGCCTACGACTGGGACCCGCCCTAGCTGGGAACACCGGGGAGCTGTTTTTT. Amino acids: CASSLRLGPALAGNTGELFF. The chain couples TRBV4-3 to TRBJ2-2, with D perhaps being TRBD1 or TRBD2 (5 bases each). Germline V lookup: CDR1 LGHNA, CDR2 YSLEER. This CDR3 has 20 amino acids. Trimming removed 4 bases at V and 1 base at J, with 25 bases between.

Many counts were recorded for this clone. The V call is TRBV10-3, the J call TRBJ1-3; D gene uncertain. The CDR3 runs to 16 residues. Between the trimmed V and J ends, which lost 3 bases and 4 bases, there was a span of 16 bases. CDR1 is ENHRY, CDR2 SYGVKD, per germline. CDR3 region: CAISDEIRGSGNTIYF. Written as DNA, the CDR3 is TGTGCCATCAGTGATGAGATACGCGGGTCCGGAAACACCATATATTTT.